A single sample is the source of the 8 T cell receptor beta chains below, sequenced in a study of blood T cell repertoires in COVID-19. The table came from immunoSEQ multiplex PCR; TCRdb's copy has only in-frame clones and leaves some out. Of 100,000 or so clones listed, 82% were seen once; the top ten hold 15% to 20%. Sequenced sample: peripheral blood. All receptors come from a man of 80 years or more with acute or convalescent COVID-19.

The chain is built from TRBV7-9 and TRBJ2-7; 10 bases are shared with TRBD1. The CDR3 contains 15 residues. Per the germline V gene, CDR1 is SEHNR and CDR2 is FQNEAQ (reference sequence). The ends lost 4 bases at V and 3 bases at J; junction bases unmatched: 6. The CDR3 sequence is CASSSTGTGVYEQYF. The CDR3 nucleotides read TGTGCCAGCAGCTCAACCGGGACAGGGGTCTACGAGCAGTACTTC.

The rearrangement links TRBV12-3 or TRBV12-4 to TRBJ2-7; D uncertain. V lost 5 bases, J lost 3 bases, and 8 bases lay in between. The CDR3 covers 12 residues. CDR3 coding DNA: TGTGCCAGCAGTCCCTCAGTCTACGAGCAGTACTTC. Its translation: CASSPSVYEQYF.

The V call is TRBV19, the J call TRBJ2-5; D unclear. Germline V gene lookup returns CDR1 LNHDA and CDR2 SQIVND (reference sequence). The CDR3 has 14 residues. V was clipped by 3 bases and J by 1 base, with 9 bases between them. The CDR3 DNA reads as TGTGCCAGTAGTATGGTAGCAGCCCAAGAGACCCAGTACTTC. This sequence encodes CASSMVAAQETQYF.

The chain links TRBV9 to TRBJ2-7, with D uncertain. CDR1 SGDLS and CDR2 YYNGEE come from the germline V gene. The CDR3 is 11 amino acids. Trimming stripped 3 bases from V and 2 bases from J, with 3 bases between. In DNA form, the CDR3 reads TGTGCCAGCAGCGCAACCTACGAGCAGTACTTC. Residues: CASSATYEQYF.

V gene TRBV2 combines with J gene TRBJ2-1, with 8 bases lining up with TRBD2. V dropped 6 bases and J dropped 3; count of bases not matched to a gene: 4. The CDR3 spans 14 residues. Per germline, CDR1 SNHLY and CDR2 FYNNEI. This CDR3 reads CASSREGVYNEQFF. The DNA for the CDR3 is TGTGCCAGCAGCCGGGAGGGAGTCTACAATGAGCAGTTCTTC.

This clone was detected only once. The chain uses TRBV6-5 and TRBJ1-2; 7 bases are shared with TRBD1. CDR3 length equals 13 residues. CDR1 is MNHEY and CDR2 is SVGAGI in the germline V gene. Unmatched junction bases numbered 9, after V lost 6 bases and J lost 8 bases. The CDR3 DNA reads TGTGCCAGCAGACGACAGGGAAGAGGAGGCTACACCTTC. It yields the protein CASRRQGRGGYTF.

The CDR3 bases are TGTGCCAGCTCACCCGGGACAGGGTCTGGAAACACCATATATTTT. Translation: CASSPGTGSGNTIYF. The J gene is TRBJ1-3, the V gene TRBV18; 9 nucleotides agree with TRBD1. Germline V gene lookup returns CDR1 KGHSH and CDR2 LQKENI. The CDR3 consists of 15 residues. V shed 3 bases and J 1 base; nucleotides not matched to a gene: 1. Full variable domain (missing parts from reference TRBV18 and TRBJ1-3): NAGVMQNPRHLVRRRGQEARLRCSPMKGHSHVYWYRQLPEEGLKFMVYLQKENIIDESGMPKERFSAEFPKEGPSILRIQQVVRGDSAAYFCASSPGTGSGNTIYFGEGSWLTVV.

This rearrangement joins TRBV28 to TRBJ1-4; no clear D. The CDR3 has 13 amino acids. V lost 7 bases and J lost 8, with 14 bases in between. Germline lookup yields CDR1 MDHEN and CDR2 SYDVKM. The CDR3 loop is CASNGGNGEKLFF. The CDR3 DNA reads TGTGCCAGCAATGGCGGAAACGGGGAAAAACTGTTTTTT.